The rows below give T cell receptor beta chains drawn from one sample of a study of cytomegalovirus exposure and HLA in healthy donors. This table comes from immunoSEQ multiplex PCR, and its TCRdb copy is limited to in-frame clones, with some not included. Among roughly 100,000 clones listed, about 85% were seen once. Sequencing was carried out using PBMCs. Receptor source: a woman aged 18-35 years in good health and CMV-seropositive. CDR3s include the opening cysteine and the closing phenylalanine or tryptophan. The order of the fields is V gene, J gene, clone size, CDR3 protein. Some rows have no size entry. The others give once, few or many, or a class for an expanded clone.

>TRBV5-4|TRBJ1-1|once
CASSLDLQGEAFF
>TRBV19|TRBJ1-5|-
CASNPDRGGQPQHF
>TRBV5-6|TRBJ2-2|-
CASRLQGNGELFF
>TRBV6-1|TRBJ2-3|-
CASSELAGGWGDTQYF
>TRBV28|TRBJ1-1|many
CASTENRGAFF
>TRBV6-6|TRBJ2-1|-
CASSYSREWFF
>TRBV6-5|TRBJ1-5|once
CASSYRPGGHQPQHF
>TRBV19|TRBJ1-4|-
CASRGEGKLFF
>TRBV12-5|TRBJ1-5|-
CASGLTGDQPQHF
>TRBV12-2|TRBJ1-1|-
CASRLGVRATPVPEAFF
>TRBV19|TRBJ2-7|-
CASSGSPRGYEQYF